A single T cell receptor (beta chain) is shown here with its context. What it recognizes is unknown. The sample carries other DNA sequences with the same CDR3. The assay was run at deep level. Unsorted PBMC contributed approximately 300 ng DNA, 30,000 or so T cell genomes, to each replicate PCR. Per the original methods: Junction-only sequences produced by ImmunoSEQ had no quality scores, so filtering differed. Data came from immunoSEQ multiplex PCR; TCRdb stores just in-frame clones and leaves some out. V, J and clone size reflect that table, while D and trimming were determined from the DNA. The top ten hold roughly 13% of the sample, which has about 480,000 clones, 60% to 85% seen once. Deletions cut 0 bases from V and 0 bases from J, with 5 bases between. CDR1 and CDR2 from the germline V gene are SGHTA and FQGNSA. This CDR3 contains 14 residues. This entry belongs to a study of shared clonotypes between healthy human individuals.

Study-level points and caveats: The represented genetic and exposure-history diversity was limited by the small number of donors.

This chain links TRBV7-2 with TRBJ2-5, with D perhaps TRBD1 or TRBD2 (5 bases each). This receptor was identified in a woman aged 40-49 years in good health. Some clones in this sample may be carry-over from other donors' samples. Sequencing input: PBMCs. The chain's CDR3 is CASSLAGDQETQYF. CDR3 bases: TGTGCCAGCAGCTTAGCGGGGGACCAAGAGACCCAGTACTTC.